One and the same sample provided the 8 T cell receptor beta chains below, sequenced in a study of HIV-infected patients and healthy controls. The repertoire came from unfractionated whole blood and reflected all unsorted peripheral T cells. Reverse transcription used approximately 500 ng RNA and constant-region primers for alpha and beta. Using multiplexing indices, alpha and beta chain libraries were generated apart by chain-specific third strand synthesis. TCRdb processed the 5' RACE reads anew with MiXCR; each CDR3 protein has one entry. The data contain some 19,000 distinct CDR3 sequences, about 9.5% of them singletons. The source material was blood. These receptors came from an adult in good health.

This clonotype was counted at least ten times. The CDR3, as DNA: TGCAGTGCTAGACCCGGGAGGGACACCGGGGAGCTGTTTTTT. Amino acid sequence: CSARPGRDTGELFF. The chain links TRBV20-1 to TRBJ2-2; 8 bases line up with TRBD2. The CDR3 contains 14 residues. Germline lookup yields CDR1 DFQATT and CDR2 SNEGSKA (reference sequence). With V trimmed by 2 bases and J by 3 bases, 2 bases remained unmatched.

This clonotype is categorized as medium-sized. This rearrangement joins TRBV12-3 or TRBV12-4 to TRBJ2-1; 9 nucleotides match TRBD1. The ends lost 11 bases at V and 3 bases at J; junction bases unmatched: 11. The CDR3 extends over 15 amino acids. CDR3 sequence reads: CASKQPGQGYNEQFF. The CDR3 DNA sequence: TGTGCCTCTAAACAACCGGGACAGGGCTACAATGAGCAGTTCTTC.

The chain links TRBV19 to TRBJ1-4; perhaps TRBD1 as D (6 bases). Trimming took 4 bases from V and 3 from J, leaving 12 bases between them. The CDR3 is made up of 15 amino acids. The germline gives CDR1 LNHDA, CDR2 SQIVND (reference sequence). As DNA, the CDR3 is TGTGCCAGTAGTAACTCACAGGGCCCTAATGAAAAACTGTTTTTT. Translating it yields CASSNSQGPNEKLFF.

This clonotype was seen at least ten times. The rearrangement links TRBV6-2 or TRBV6-3 to TRBJ2-7; TRBD2 matches at 8 bases. The germline V gene has CDR1 MNHEY and CDR2 SVGEGT. The ends lost 5 bases at V and 0 bases at J; junction bases unmatched: 9. The CDR3 is 16 residues long. The CDR3 coding sequence is TGTGCCAGCAGTCCCTTTCTCGGGAGGGCCTCCTACGAGCAGTACTTC. Translated: CASSPFLGRASYEQYF.

Many counts were recorded for this clonotype. This chain connects TRBV7-8 to TRBJ2-3; 10 bases are a match to TRBD2. The CDR3 is 16 amino acids. The junction had 7 bases not matched to a gene; V was cut back by 5 bases and J by 2 bases. Germline V gene data show CDR1 as SGHVS and CDR2 as FQNEAQ. CDR3 coding DNA: TGTGCCAGCAGCCCCCTAGCGGGAGAGGCCACAGATACGCAGTATTTT. This sequence encodes CASSPLAGEATDTQYF. The whole variable domain, remainder taken from reference TRBV7-8 and TRBJ2-3, is GAGVSQSPRYKVAKRGQDVALRCDPISGHVSLFWYQQALGQGPEFLTYFQNEAQLDKSGLPSDRFFAERPEGSVSTLKIQRTQQEDSAVYLCASSPLAGEATDTQYFGPGTRLTVL.

In this sample, this clonotype turned up many times. This rearrangement joins TRBV24-1 to TRBJ2-1; D remains unclear. This CDR3 contains 16 residues. CDR1 and CDR2 from the germline V gene are KGHDR and SFDVKD. V was shortened by 4 bases and J by 5 bases, with 17 bases between the two germline ends. DNA of the CDR3: TGTGCCACCAGTGACCCCATGAGACTTGGGGACAATGAGCAGTTCTTC. Encoded protein: CATSDPMRLGDNEQFF.

This clonotype was counted many times. V usage is TRBV27 and J usage is TRBJ2-3; either TRBD1 or TRBD2 may fit D (5 bases each). Trimming shortened V by 7 bases and J by 1 base, and 21 bases separated the two germline ends. CDR1 and CDR2 (germline): MNHEY, SMNVEV (reference sequence). This CDR3 spans 17 amino acids. The CDR3 region has the DNA TGTGCCAGCATCCGATTGGGGGAGCGGTGGGGCACAGATACGCAGTATTTT. Protein sequence: CASIRLGERWGTDTQYF.

This chain links TRBV20-1 with TRBJ1-2; no firm D call. In germline, CDR1 is DFQATT, CDR2 SNEGSKA (reference sequence). The CDR3 runs 10 residues. For the CDR3, the DNA is TGCACCCCATACACTGAGGGCTACACCTTC. It translates to CTPYTEGYTF.